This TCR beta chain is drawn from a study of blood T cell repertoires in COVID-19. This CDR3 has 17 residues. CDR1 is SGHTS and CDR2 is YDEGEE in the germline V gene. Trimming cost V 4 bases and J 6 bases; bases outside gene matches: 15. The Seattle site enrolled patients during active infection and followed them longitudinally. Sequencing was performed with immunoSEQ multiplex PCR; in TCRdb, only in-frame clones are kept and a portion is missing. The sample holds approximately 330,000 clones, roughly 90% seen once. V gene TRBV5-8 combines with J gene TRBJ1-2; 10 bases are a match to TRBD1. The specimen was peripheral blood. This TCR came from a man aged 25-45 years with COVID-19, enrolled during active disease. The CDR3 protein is CASSRRHSRQGANGYTF. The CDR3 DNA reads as TGTGCCAGCAGCCGTAGGCACTCTAGACAGGGGGCTAATGGCTACACCTTC. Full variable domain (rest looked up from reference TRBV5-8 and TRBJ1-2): EAGVTQSPTHLIKTRGQQATLRCSPISGHTSVYWYQQALGLGLQFLLWYDEGEERNRGNFPPRFSGRQFPNYSSELNVNALELEDSALYLCASSRRHSRQGANGYTFGSGTRLTVV.